The subject of this entry is one T cell receptor beta chain. These data come from a study of blood T cell repertoires in COVID-19. Cohorts were based on clinical histories the participants reported. Shortly before study entry, within 2 weeks, exposed participants had met a COVID-19 case. CDR1 is MDHEN, CDR2 SYDVKM, per germline. This CDR3 contains 17 residues. Germline trimming cut 7 bases from V and 1 base from J; bases unmatched to any gene: 15. Profiling relied on immunoSEQ multiplex PCR, and the TCRdb table lists in-frame clones only, not all of them. The sample has roughly 150,000 clones; approximately 80% are singletons.

The clonotype comes from a man between 65 and 85 years old who had been exposed to COVID-19. V usage is TRBV28 and J usage is TRBJ2-7, with 8 bases fitting TRBD1. The sequenced material came from PBMCs or T cells enriched from blood (not recorded which). CDR3 nucleotide sequence: TGTGCCAGCATTACGGTGGTAGTCAGGGGGCTGTCCTACGAGCAGTACTTC. Protein sequence: CASITVVVRGLSYEQYF.